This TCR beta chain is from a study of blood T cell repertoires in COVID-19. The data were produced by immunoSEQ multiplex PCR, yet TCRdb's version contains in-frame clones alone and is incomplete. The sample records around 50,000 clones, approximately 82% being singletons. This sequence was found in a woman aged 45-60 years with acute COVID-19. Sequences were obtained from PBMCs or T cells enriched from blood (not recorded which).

The CDR3 DNA is TGTGCCAGCAGCCCAGGTAGCTCTGGAAACACCATATATTTT. Translated: CASSPGSSGNTIYF. The J gene is TRBJ1-3, the V gene TRBV7-9, with D unclear. Germline CDR1 reads SEHNR; CDR2 reads FQNEAQ (reference sequence). With 5 bases removed from V and 0 bases from J, the gap between germline ends came to 8 bases. The CDR3 extends over 14 amino acids. The variable domain in full, completed from reference TRBV7-9 and TRBJ1-3, reads DTGVSQNPRHKITKRGQNVTFRCDPISEHNRLYWYRQTLGQGPEFLTYFQNEAQLEKSRLLSDRFSAERPKGSFSTLEIQRTEQGDSAMYLCASSPGSSGNTIYFGEGSWLTVV.